The clone carrying this T cell receptor beta chain was picked up a small number of times. What it recognizes is unknown. These data originate in a study of CD8 T cells in ankylosing spondylitis. Making use of molecular barcodes, quantitative 5'-RACE generated TCR beta libraries. Each CDR3 protein is one row after TCRdb ran MiXCR on the 5' RACE reads. The data hold 250,000 to 350,000 distinct CDR3 sequences, with roughly 8% observed a single time. Overall study results and limits: Previous work reported some of these motif variants in the synovial fluid and blood of reactive arthritis. The clones that were linked to disease were reported to be significantly enriched in matched synovial fluid samples from ankylosing spondylitis patients. Researchers report that disease-linked clones proved CD8+ and relatively rare in peripheral blood. What seemed typical of ankylosing spondylitis blood was a TCR beta motif built from roughly 8 highly homologous variants.

V lost 3 bases and J lost 5, with 12 bases in between. Germline V gives CDR1 SQVTM, CDR2 ANQGSEA. The CDR3 is made up of 13 amino acids. This clonotype was obtained from a male donor with ankylosing spondylitis. The J gene is TRBJ2-3, the V gene TRBV29-1, with D possibly being TRBD2 (5 bases). The specimen sequenced was blood, either unsorted or a sorted T cell fraction (not recorded which). The CDR3 DNA follows: TGCAGCGTTGAGGACGTTCGGGGAGATACGCAGTATTTT. Translating it yields CSVEDVRGDTQYF.